This TCR beta chain stems from a study of cytomegalovirus exposure and HLA in healthy donors. V trimming: 8 bases; J trimming: 8 bases; junction bases outside the gene matches: 14. This CDR3 region has 15 residues. CDR1 is SEHNR, CDR2 FQNEAQ, per germline (reference sequence). While unrecorded immune exposures were likely, the donors were nominally healthy when sampled. Study-wide points: HLA allele associations emerged for around 16,000 TCR beta sequences in a later analysis, at 0.05 false discovery rate. The authors later found HLA-associated TCR beta chains more clonally expanded than equally common others. Reports credit the classifier with highly specific, highly sensitive diagnosis of cytomegalovirus status.

As regards this clone: Its target is not known.

13 Jbeta primers and 60 Vbeta primers were used for the PCR. Assay used: immunoSEQ multiplex PCR; TCRdb lists only in-frame clones, some missing. The table has roughly 160,000 clones, over 60% seen once. The sequenced material came from PBMCs. This chain joins TRBV7-9 and TRBJ2-2, with 7 bases identical to TRBD1. This sequence originates from a woman aged 25-40 years in good health and CMV-seronegative. In DNA form, the CDR3 reads TGTGCCAGCGCTCCATCGTCCACAGGGGCTGGGGAGCTGTTTTTT. Translation gives CASAPSSTGAGELFF.